This TCR beta chain was sequenced in a study of blood T cells in healthy people across ages. Findings and limits, study-wide: Per million T cells, TCR beta diversity dropped roughly linearly as age increased. Higher naive T cell percentage went strongly together with higher TCR beta diversity. Long-lived and aged donors differed, with more naive CD4+ cells and higher diversity in the long-lived.

To note about this clonotype: Its specificity is not known.

It was with a sample-barcoded 5' primer and a J-beta primer mix that a second PCR of roughly 7 to 12 cycles was run. Each TCR beta cDNA got a 12-nucleotide random molecular identifier. TCRdb re-called the 5' RACE reads through MiXCR, storing one row per CDR3 protein. The sample lists over 1.5 million distinct CDR3 sequences, roughly 52% occurring once. CDR1 and CDR2 (germline): MNHEY, SVGAGI. V lost 6 bases to trimming and J lost 5 bases, with 11 bases between them. The CDR3 is 13 amino acids. The specimen sequenced was blood. The TCR originated in a woman aged 40 to 55 in good health. This chain links TRBV6-5 with TRBJ1-5; possibly TRBD1 for D (5 bases). CDR3 sequence: CASRGTGHQPQHF. The DNA of the CDR3 is TGTGCCAGCAGGGGGACCGGTCATCAGCCCCAGCATTTT.